What follows are 13 T cell receptor beta chains derived from one specimen sequenced in a study of Ad26.COV2.S vaccination and SARS-CoV-2 variants. Treatment reported: roughly 19 received Ad26.COV2.S at low or high dose, single or two shots; roughly five received placebo; per-sample allocation not given. On day 63 after the first injection, vaccine and placebo recipients gave samples. Method: immunoSEQ multiplex PCR; TCRdb's copy keeps in-frame clones and lacks some. The data contain roughly 680,000 clones, more than 70% of them singletons. Source: peripheral blood, taken in a trial of Ad26.COV2.S vaccine versus placebo. Receptor source: a person between 18 and 65 years old who received the Ad26.COV2.S COVID-19 vaccine or a placebo.

This clone was seen more than once but under ten times. This chain joins TRBV3-1 (or the pseudogene TRBV3-2) and TRBJ1-5; D call uncertain. Trimming removed 1 base from V and 9 bases from J, with 16 bases in between. Germline CDR1 LGHDT, CDR2 YNNKEL (reference sequence). The CDR3 has 15 residues. CDR3 sequence reads: CASSQGTPWAAPQHF. The CDR3 DNA reads TGTGCCAGCAGCCAAGGAACGCCGTGGGCGGCGCCCCAGCATTTT.

This clone was seen a single time. This chain links TRBV27 with TRBJ2-1, with 10 bases matching TRBD2. The CDR3 spans 14 residues. Per the germline V gene, CDR1 is MNHEY and CDR2 is SMNVEV (reference sequence). V was pared by 3 bases and J by 10 bases, with 6 bases of the junction left unmatched. CDR3 in DNA: TGTGCCAGCAGTTTCAGCGGGAGGGCCCGGGAGCAGTTCTTC. It translates to CASSFSGRAREQFF.

J is TRBJ2-2 and V is TRBV7-6, with TRBD1 matching 9 bases. The CDR3 has 18 residues. The V gene end was trimmed by 1 base and the J gene end by 6 bases; junction bases not matched to a gene: 12. CDR1 and CDR2 from the germline V gene are SGHVS and FNYEAQ. The CDR3 DNA sequence: TGTGCCAGCAGCTTAGGCCCCGGGACAGGGAGAATCGCCGGGGAGCTGTTTTTT. Protein product: CASSLGPGTGRIAGELFF.

The chain is built from TRBV12-3 or TRBV12-4 and TRBJ2-1, with no clear D. This CDR3 has 12 amino acids. The V and J ends lost 1 base and 15 bases respectively, with 13 bases between them. Here the CDR3 reads CASSLVGELRFF. DNA of the CDR3: TGTGCCAGCAGTTTAGTCGGAGAGCTGAGGTTCTTC.

This clone has only a few counts. It may be a read error: a sequence one base away is much more abundant. The same CDR3 also results from other DNA sequences found in this sample. The chain has TRBV5-1 and TRBJ2-1; 10 nucleotides align to TRBD2. V shed 3 bases and J 4 bases; nucleotides not matched to a gene: 1. The CDR3 has 14 amino acids. CDR1 is SGHRS, CDR2 YFSETQ, per germline. This chain's CDR3 is CASSWTSGYNEQFF. As DNA, the CDR3 is TGCGCCAGCAGCTGGACTAGCGGATACAATGAGCAGTTCTTC.

This clone was recorded only once. The chain is built from TRBV11-2 and TRBJ2-3; 9 bases match TRBD2. Germline-derived CDR1 and CDR2 are SGHAT and FQNNGV. The CDR3 has 14 amino acids. The CDR3 DNA reads TGTGCAATAGGAGGCGGGGGGGCCACAGATACGCAGTATTTT. This codes for CAIGGGGATDTQYF.

This chain joins TRBV30 and TRBJ2-4; 10 bases are a match to TRBD1. This CDR3 contains 13 residues. Germline V gene data show CDR1 as GTSNPN and CDR2 as SVGIG (reference sequence). The V segment lost 5 bases and the J segment 8 bases; nucleotides outside the gene matches: 6. DNA for the CDR3: TGTGCCTGGGGGACAGGGGTGGAGTACATTCAGTACTTC. Its protein product is CAWGTGVEYIQYF.

The chain joins TRBV30 to TRBJ2-5, with D perhaps matching TRBD2 (6 bases). The CDR3 loop spans 13 amino acids. In germline, CDR1 is GTSNPN, CDR2 SVGIG (reference sequence). V lost 3 bases and J 4 bases, leaving 12 bases between the germline ends. The CDR3 sequence is CAWRQTRAETQYF. Here the CDR3 DNA reads TGTGCCTGGAGGCAGACTAGAGCAGAGACCCAGTACTTC.

V and J are TRBV6-2 or TRBV6-3 and TRBJ2-3; D gene uncertain. Germline V gives CDR1 MNHEY, CDR2 SVGEGT. The V end was cut by 2 bases, the J end by 0 bases, with 9 bases between. The CDR3 contains 15 residues. CDR3 sequence: CASSYLDSSTDTQYF. In nucleotides, the CDR3 is TGTGCCAGCAGTTACCTGGATTCCAGCACAGATACGCAGTATTTT.

V is TRBV5-1 and J is TRBJ2-5; the D gene is possibly TRBD2 (5 bases). Germline V CDR1 and CDR2: SGHRS, YFSETQ. V was trimmed by 1 base and J by 1 base, leaving 11 bases between them. This CDR3 contains 15 residues. CDR3 residues: CASSLYPAAQETQYF. CDR3 nucleotide sequence: TGCGCCAGCAGCTTGTACCCAGCGGCCCAAGAGACCCAGTACTTC.

V usage is TRBV12-3 or TRBV12-4 and J usage is TRBJ1-5; D is unresolved. The CDR3 extends over 13 amino acids. The V end was cut by 4 bases, the J end by 0 bases, with 4 bases between. The CDR3 here is CASSWNSNQPQHF. DNA for the CDR3: TGTGCCAGCAGTTGGAATAGCAATCAGCCCCAGCATTTT.

The chain has TRBV19 and TRBJ2-5; TRBD1 agrees at 7 bases. Germline-derived CDR1 and CDR2 are LNHDA and SQIVND (reference sequence). Trimming at V came to 5 bases and at J to 1 base, leaving 4 bases not matched to a gene. This CDR3 region has 14 residues. The CDR3 DNA follows: TGTGCCAGTAGTCTCCGGGACAGCCAAGAGACCCAGTACTTC. Translated: CASSLRDSQETQYF.

V is TRBV3-1 (or the pseudogene TRBV3-2) and J is TRBJ1-2; D gene unclear. The CDR3 loop spans 13 amino acids. Germline lookup yields CDR1 LGHDT and CDR2 YNNKEL (reference sequence). The V end lost 2 bases, the J end lost 8 bases, and 12 bases lay between the germline ends. CDR3 residues: CASSQWDSRGYTF. The CDR3 nucleotides are TGTGCCAGCAGCCAATGGGATTCAAGGGGCTACACCTTC.